This TCR beta chain was captured by sequencing in a study of CD8 T cells in Susac syndrome. The CDR3 is made up of 14 amino acids. V shed 3 bases and J shed 4 bases, with 10 bases lying between them. Germline V lookup: CDR1 SGHRS, CDR2 YFSETQ. The RNA, roughly 0.5 to 1 ug, was put through reverse transcription using random hexamers. TCRdb recomputed calls from the immunoSEQ multiplex PCR reads with MiXCR, one row per CDR3 protein. The sample includes roughly 190,000 distinct CDR3 sequences, roughly 91% seen only once; the top ten take approximately 0.086%. The receptor's source is a human donor with Susac syndrome. V is TRBV5-1 and J is TRBJ2-2; tentative D call: TRBD2 (6 bases). The specimen sequenced was CD4+ T cells from PBMCs. The CDR3 DNA reads as TGCGCCAGCAGCTGGCTAGCGACCACCGGGGAGCTGTTTTTT. Its protein is CASSWLATTGELFF.